One sample yielded the 10 T cell receptor beta chains listed below, sequenced in a study of CD8 T cells in Susac syndrome. Reverse transcription of roughly 0.5 to 1 ug RNA was carried out with random hexamers. TCRdb re-derived calls from the immunoSEQ multiplex PCR reads in MiXCR, one entry per CDR3 protein. The table records about 2,000 distinct CDR3 sequences, roughly 69% of them present only once. Staining was done for CD27 and CD45RA, and it defined the memory subsets for TEMRA sorting. The sequenced material came from CD8+ TEMRA cells from PBMCs. The subset: FACS-sorted terminally differentiated effector memory CD8+ T cells re-expressing CD45RA (CD8+ TEMRA). The receptors originated from a human donor with Susac syndrome.

There are a few counts of this clonotype. This chain connects TRBV6-5 to TRBJ2-1; the D gene is possibly TRBD2 (6 bases). Germline-derived CDR1 and CDR2 are MNHEY and SVGAGI. V lost 2 bases to trimming and J lost 7 bases, with 9 bases between them. This CDR3 region has 13 residues. CDR3 in DNA: TGTGCCAGCAGTTACATGGCGGGGAATGAGCAGTTCTTC. It is translated as CASSYMAGNEQFF.

As for this clonotype: This may stem from a read error, because a much larger clone lies one nucleotide away. This rearrangement joins TRBV7-2 to TRBJ2-7, with 10 bases identical to TRBD2. CDR1 SGHTA and CDR2 FQGNSA come from the germline V gene. The CDR3 contains 17 residues. Losses at the gene ends were 5 bases for V and 3 bases for J; bases not matched to a gene: 13. The CDR3 sequence is CASSARTSGGIRYEQYF. CDR3 bases: TGTGCCAGCAGCGCGCGGACTAGCGGTGGGATTCGCTACGAGCAGTACTTC.

The rearrangement joins TRBV6-1 to TRBJ1-3; tentatively, D is TRBD1 (6 bases). In germline, CDR1 is MNHNS, CDR2 SASEGT. Deletions cut 6 bases from V and 1 base from J, with 28 bases between. This CDR3 is built from 20 residues. The CDR3 spells CASSPIWDIEAGTSGNTIYF. The DNA of the CDR3 is TGTGCCAGCAGCCCTATCTGGGACATCGAAGCGGGCACTTCTGGAAACACCATATATTTT.

This clonotype was seen just once. The V call is TRBV27, the J call TRBJ2-7, with TRBD2 identical over 14 bases. This CDR3 spans 14 amino acids. J was trimmed by 4 bases and V by 6 bases; bases with no gene match: 2. From germline, CDR1 is MNHEY and CDR2 SMNVEV (reference sequence). CDR3 amino acids: CASSGTSGGYEQYF. DNA of the CDR3: TGTGCCAGCAGCGGGACTAGCGGGGGATACGAGCAGTACTTC.

The chain employs TRBV12-3 or TRBV12-4 and TRBJ2-7, with TRBD2 matching 7 bases. The CDR3 has 12 residues. Germline trimming cut 6 bases from V and 5 bases from J; bases unmatched to any gene: 4. CDR3: CASSRGSHEQYF. In nucleotides, the CDR3 is TGTGCCAGCAGCCGCGGGAGCCACGAGCAGTACTTC.

The chain employs TRBV12-3 or TRBV12-4 and TRBJ2-1; 9 bases are a match to TRBD2. J was trimmed by 0 bases and V by 9 bases; bases with no gene match: 15. The CDR3 has 18 amino acids. CDR3 amino acids: CASRLGLAVSSSYNEQFF. DNA for the CDR3: TGTGCCAGTAGATTGGGACTAGCCGTTTCTAGCTCCTACAATGAGCAGTTCTTC.

The gene calls are TRBV6-2 or TRBV6-3 and TRBJ1-2; D uncertain. Trimming cost V 7 bases and J 3 bases, with 12 bases left between them. Germline values: CDR1 MNHEY, CDR2 SVGEGT. The CDR3 extends over 13 amino acids. The CDR3 DNA sequence: TGTGCCAGCACCTACCAAGGACACTATGGCTACACCTTC. Protein sequence: CASTYQGHYGYTF.

The chain joins TRBV3-1 to TRBJ2-1, with 8 bases that match TRBD2. The J segment lost 7 bases and the V segment lost 2 bases, leaving 10 bases of the junction unmatched. The CDR3 has 16 amino acids. Germline V gene lookup returns CDR1 LGHDT and CDR2 YNNKEL (reference sequence). The CDR3 region is CASSQPTGLGWNEQFF. Here the CDR3 DNA reads TGTGCCAGCAGCCAACCCACGGGACTAGGGTGGAATGAGCAGTTCTTC.

This clonotype has more than one count but fewer than ten. V and J are TRBV28 and TRBJ1-1; D is unclear. Between the trimmed V and J ends, which lost 3 bases and 4 bases, there was a span of 6 bases. Germline loops: CDR1 MDHEN, CDR2 SYDVKM. The CDR3 sequence is 12 residues long. The CDR3 DNA reads as TGTGCCAGCAGTTTGCAGGCCACTGAAGCTTTCTTT. Translating gives CASSLQATEAFF. The full variable domain, its missing parts supplied by reference TRBV28 and TRBJ1-1, is DVKVTQSSRYLVKRTGEKVFLECVQDMDHENMFWYRQDPGLGLRLIYFSYDVKMKEKGDIPEGYSVSREKKERFSLILESASTNQTSMYLCASSLQATEAFFGQGTRLTVV.

This clonotype was counted only a few times. V is TRBV15 and J is TRBJ1-2; 7 bases match TRBD1. The CDR3 consists of 15 residues. Trimming cost V 4 bases and J 4 bases; bases outside gene matches: 9. Per germline, CDR1 LNHNV and CDR2 YYDKDF (reference sequence). CDR3 coding DNA: TGTGCCACCAGCATATACCGGGACAGCTCCTATGGCTACACCTTC. The encoded protein is CATSIYRDSSYGYTF.